A single T cell receptor (beta chain) is shown here with its context. The antigen remains undetermined. The data are from a study of shared clonotypes between healthy human individuals. Study observations and caveats: Compared with memory subsets, naive subsets generally had larger estimated richness. Sorted-subset sequencing, rarefaction showed, was incomplete despite large depth.

V lost 4 bases to trimming and J lost 5 bases; unmatched junction nucleotides: 5. There are 13 residues in the CDR3. CDR1 and CDR2 from the germline V gene are SGHNT and YYREEE (reference sequence). The DNA input per sorted-subset replicate PCR was approximately 210 ng, corresponding to 30,000 or so T cell genomes. Assay used: immunoSEQ multiplex PCR; TCRdb lists only in-frame clones, some missing. The sample records around 510,000 clones, approximately 95% being singletons. Negatively enriched CD4+ T cells were divided by CD45RA into naive and memory. Sequencing was done on a sample of naive CD4+ T cells sorted from blood. Subset defined: CD45RA+ positively selected. This receptor was identified in a woman in her twenties or thirties in good health. The chain has TRBV5-4 and TRBJ1-1, with 7 nucleotides matching TRBD1. CDR3 sequence (DNA): TGTGCCAGCAGCCCTGGGACAGATACTGAAGCTTTCTTT. Its protein is CASSPGTDTEAFF.